Below, 4 T cell receptor beta chains from the same sample are listed, as sequenced in a study of technical replicates of blood from a few donors. The protocol was immunoSEQ multiplex PCR, while the TCRdb copy is restricted to in-frame clones and leaves out a portion. The data contain around 97,000 clones, over 85% of them singletons. The specimen was T cells isolated from PBMCs. The receptors stem from a human donor in good health.

The chain is built from TRBV14 and TRBJ2-1; 12 positions match TRBD2. Per the germline V gene, CDR1 is SGHDN and CDR2 is FVKESK. The CDR3 has 19 residues. With V trimmed by 0 bases and J by 5 bases, 11 bases remained unmatched. As DNA, the CDR3 is TGTGCCAGCAGCCAAGATCGGGGAATTGGACTAGCGGGAAACAATGAGCAGTTCTTC. The encoded protein is CASSQDRGIGLAGNNEQFF.

The rearrangement uses TRBV28 and TRBJ1-1, with D perhaps TRBD1 (5 bases). This CDR3 is 14 amino acids long. V dropped 5 bases and J dropped 6 bases, with 16 bases sitting between them. Germline values: CDR1 MDHEN, CDR2 SYDVKM. The CDR3 is CASSPEQESAEAFF. The CDR3 DNA follows: TGTGCCAGCAGTCCCGAACAGGAGTCAGCTGAAGCTTTCTTT.

This clone was detected only once. The chain employs TRBV10-3 and TRBJ1-2, with 9 positions matching TRBD1. The germline gives CDR1 ENHRY, CDR2 SYGVKD. With V trimmed by 3 bases and J by 3 bases, 2 bases remained unmatched. This CDR3 is built from 14 residues. The CDR3 here is CAISDRTGDYGYTF. The CDR3 DNA follows: TGTGCCATCAGTGATAGGACAGGGGACTATGGCTACACCTTC.

This rearrangement joins TRBV7-9 to TRBJ2-1, with TRBD1 matching 11 bases. J gave up 8 bases and V 4 bases, and 7 bases lay outside the gene matches. The length of the CDR3 is 15 residues. From germline, CDR1 is SEHNR and CDR2 FQNEAQ (reference sequence). CDR3 sequence (DNA): TGTGCCAGCAGCTCAGGGACAGGGGGTCGCGATGAGCAGTTCTTC. This sequence encodes CASSSGTGGRDEQFF.